This T cell receptor beta chain was recovered during a study of blood T cell repertoires in COVID-19. Study overall: Italy, Spain and the United States were the sources of the convalescent and acute COVID-19 samples. T cells, B-cell-depleted T cells, or PBMCs provided the cDNA or gDNA that served as material.

Clones were sequenced by immunoSEQ multiplex PCR, and TCRdb holds only the in-frame ones, with some missing. The repertoire includes fewer than 300,000 clones, 70% to 90% of them detected once, and approximately 2.3% sits in the top ten. CDR1 is SGDLS, CDR2 YYNGEE, per germline. V shed 5 bases, J shed 8 bases, and the junction held 18 bases outside the gene matches. This CDR3 has 16 amino acids. The TCR was taken from a woman aged 45-60 years with acute or convalescent COVID-19. The sequencing sample was made of peripheral blood. V usage is TRBV9 and J usage is TRBJ1-2; 7 positions match TRBD1. The CDR3 here is CASSRQGPAREGGYTF. The CDR3, as DNA: TGTGCCAGCAGTAGACAGGGACCAGCTCGGGAGGGGGGCTACACCTTC.